This T cell receptor beta chain was observed in a study of cytomegalovirus exposure and HLA in healthy donors. These donors counted as nominally healthy when sampled, but unrecorded immune exposures were likely. The germline V and J ends were trimmed by 4 bases and 0 bases, with 6 bases remaining between them. Germline CDR1 reads SGHNT; CDR2 reads YENEEA. CDR3 size: 13 residues. It was with 60 Vbeta and 13 Jbeta primers that the PCR ran. Assay: immunoSEQ multiplex PCR; the TCRdb copy retains only in-frame clones and omits some. The table records some 90,000 clones, 82% of them present only once. This TCR came from a man in his fifties or sixties in good health and CMV-seronegative. Sequenced: PBMCs. The rearrangement links TRBV11-3 to TRBJ1-1; D remains unclear. CDR3 nucleotides: TGTGCCAGCAGCTCTGAGGTGAACACTGAAGCTTTCTTT. Protein sequence: CASSSEVNTEAFF.